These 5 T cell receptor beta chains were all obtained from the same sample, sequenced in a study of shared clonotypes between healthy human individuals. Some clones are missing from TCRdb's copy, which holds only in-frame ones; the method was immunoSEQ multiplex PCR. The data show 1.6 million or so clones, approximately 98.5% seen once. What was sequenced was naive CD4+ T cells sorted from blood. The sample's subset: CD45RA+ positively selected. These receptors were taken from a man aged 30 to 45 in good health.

The CDR3 DNA sequence: TGTGCCAGCAGTTATCGGGATAGCACAGATACGCAGTATTTT. Translated: CASSYRDSTDTQYF. This rearrangement joins TRBV27 to TRBJ2-3; tentatively, D is TRBD2 (5 bases). V was shortened by 4 bases and J by 0 bases, with 8 bases between the two germline ends. The CDR3 extends over 14 amino acids. Germline V gene data show CDR1 as MNHEY and CDR2 as SMNVEV (reference sequence).

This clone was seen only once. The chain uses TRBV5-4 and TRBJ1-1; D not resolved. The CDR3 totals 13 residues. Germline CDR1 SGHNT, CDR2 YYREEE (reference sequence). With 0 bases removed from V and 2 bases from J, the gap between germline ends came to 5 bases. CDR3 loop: CASSLGDNTEAFF. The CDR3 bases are TGTGCCAGCAGCTTGGGTGACAACACTGAAGCTTTCTTT.

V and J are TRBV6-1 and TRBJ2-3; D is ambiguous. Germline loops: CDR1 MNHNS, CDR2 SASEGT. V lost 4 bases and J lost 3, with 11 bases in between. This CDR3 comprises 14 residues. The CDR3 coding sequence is TGTGCCAGCAGTGTAAGTCCAGTAACAGATACGCAGTATTTT. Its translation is CASSVSPVTDTQYF.

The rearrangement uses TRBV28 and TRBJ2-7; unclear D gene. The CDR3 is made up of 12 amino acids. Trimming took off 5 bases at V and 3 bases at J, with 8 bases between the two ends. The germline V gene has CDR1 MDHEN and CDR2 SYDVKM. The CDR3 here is CASSPYFYEQYF. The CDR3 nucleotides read TGTGCCAGCAGTCCATACTTCTACGAGCAGTACTTC.

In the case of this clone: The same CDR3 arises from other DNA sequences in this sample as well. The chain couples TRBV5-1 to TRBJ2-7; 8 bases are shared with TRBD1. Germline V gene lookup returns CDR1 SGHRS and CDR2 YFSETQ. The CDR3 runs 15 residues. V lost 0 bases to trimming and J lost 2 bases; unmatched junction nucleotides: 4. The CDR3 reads CASSLGGTGAYEQYF. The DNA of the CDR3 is TGCGCCAGCAGCTTGGGGGGGACAGGAGCCTACGAGCAGTACTTC.